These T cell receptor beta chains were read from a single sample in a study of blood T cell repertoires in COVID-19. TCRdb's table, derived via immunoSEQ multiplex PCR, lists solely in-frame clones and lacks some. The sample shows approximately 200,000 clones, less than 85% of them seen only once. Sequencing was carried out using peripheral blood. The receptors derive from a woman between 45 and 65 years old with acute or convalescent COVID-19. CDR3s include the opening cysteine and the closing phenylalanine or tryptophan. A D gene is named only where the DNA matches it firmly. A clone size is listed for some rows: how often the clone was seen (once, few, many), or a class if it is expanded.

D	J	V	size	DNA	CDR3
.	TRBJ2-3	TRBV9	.	TGTGCCAGCAGCGCCGCAGATACGCAGTATTTT	CASSAADTQYF
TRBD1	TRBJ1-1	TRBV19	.	TGTGCCAGTAGTCCCGTGGGACAGTATCGTGAAGCTTTCTTT	CASSPVGQYREAFF
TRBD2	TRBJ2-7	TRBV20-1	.	TGCAGTGCAGCGGGGGGGGTCGAGCAGTACTTC	CSAAGGVEQYF
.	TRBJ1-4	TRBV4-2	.	TGTGCCAGCAGCCAAGGACAGTTAAATGAAAAACTGTTTTTT	CASSQGQLNEKLFF
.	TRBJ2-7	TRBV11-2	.	TGTGCCAGCAGCTGGGACGGTAGCGGAACCTACGAGCAGTACTTC	CASSWDGSGTYEQYF
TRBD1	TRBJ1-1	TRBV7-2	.	TGTGCCAGCACCTCCCGGACAGGGGGAGGAAACACTGAAGCTTTCTTT	CASTSRTGGGNTEAFF
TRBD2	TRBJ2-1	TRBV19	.	TGTGCCAGTAGCCCAGCGGGGACCTACAATGAGCAGTTCTTC	CASSPAGTYNEQFF
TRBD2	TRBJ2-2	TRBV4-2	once	TGTGCCAGCAGCCGAGCAAGCGGGGGTGACACCGGGGAGCTGTTTTTT	CASSRASGGDTGELFF
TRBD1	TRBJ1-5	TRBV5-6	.	TGTGCCAGCAGCTTACGCACCGGGACAGGGGGCCGTCAGCCCCAGCATTTT	CASSLRTGTGGRQPQHF
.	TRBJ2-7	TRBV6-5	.	TGTGCCAGCAGCCGGGTCCCGGCCAACGAGCAGTACTTC	CASSRVPANEQYF
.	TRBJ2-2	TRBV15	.	TGTGCCACCAGACGCCCGGGGAACACCGGGGAGCTGTTTTTT	CATRRPGNTGELFF
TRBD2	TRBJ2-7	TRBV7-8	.	TGTGCCAGCAGCTTTCGCGGGGGGGCTTACGAGCAGTACTTC	CASSFRGGAYEQYF
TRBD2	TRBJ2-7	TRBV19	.	TGTGCCAGTAGTAGGACGGGAGGAGGCCACGAGCAGTACTTC	CASSRTGGGHEQYF
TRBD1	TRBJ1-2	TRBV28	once	TGTGCCAGCAGTTTACGACAGGGGACCTATGGCTACACCTTC	CASSLRQGTYGYTF
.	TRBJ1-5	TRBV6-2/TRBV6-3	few	TGTGCCAGCAGTGATCCCCAATTCCAAGCCCAGCCCCAGCATTTT	CASSDPQFQAQPQHF
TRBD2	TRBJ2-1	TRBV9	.	TGTGCCAGCAGCCGGGGGGGCGGGAGTACCTACAATGAGCAGTTCTTC	CASSRGGGSTYNEQFF
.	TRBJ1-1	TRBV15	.	TGTGCCACCAGCAGAGTGGCAGCCCCGGGCACTGAAGCTTTCTTT	CATSRVAAPGTEAFF
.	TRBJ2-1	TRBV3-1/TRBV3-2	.	TGTGCCAGCACCACCAGGGGCCGACGGAATGAGCAGTTCTTC	CASTTRGRRNEQFF
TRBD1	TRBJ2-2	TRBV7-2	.	TGTGCCAGCAGCGAACAGGGGGCCGGGGTCAAGGGCGGGGAGCTGTTTTTT	CASSEQGAGVKGGELFF
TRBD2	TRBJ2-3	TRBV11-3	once	TGTGCCAGCAGCTTACTAGCGGGGGAGACAGATACGCAGTATTTT	CASSLLAGETDTQYF
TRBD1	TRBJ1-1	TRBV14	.	TGTGCCAGCAGCCTCGACAGGGAGGACACTGAAGCTTTCTTT	CASSLDREDTEAFF
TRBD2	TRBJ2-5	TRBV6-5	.	TGTGCCAGCACCACACTAGCGGGGGGCCAAGAGACCCAGTACTTC	CASTTLAGGQETQYF
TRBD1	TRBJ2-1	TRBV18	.	TGTGCCAGCTCACCCTACACCGGGACAGGGCCCAATGAGCAGTTCTTC	CASSPYTGTGPNEQFF
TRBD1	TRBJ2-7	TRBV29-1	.	TGCAGCGTTGAAGATCCGGCAGGGGGCTTCTACGAGCAGTACTTC	CSVEDPAGGFYEQYF
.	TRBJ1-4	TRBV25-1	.	TGTGCCAGCAGTGAATGGACCGGGGGGCGGGCTGAAAAACTGTTTTTT	CASSEWTGGRAEKLFF
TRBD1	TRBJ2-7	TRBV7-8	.	TGTGCCAGCAGCTTAGTTGAGGGGGGACAGGGCGGCGAGCAGTACTTC	CASSLVEGGQGGEQYF
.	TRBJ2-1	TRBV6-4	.	TGTGCCAGCAGTGACGAGGGCCTCGGTGAGCAGTTCTTC	CASSDEGLGEQFF
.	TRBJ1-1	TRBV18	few	TGTGCCAGCTCACCGGGCCGGGGAAGCACTGAAGCTTTCTTT	CASSPGRGSTEAFF
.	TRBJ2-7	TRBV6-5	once	TGTGCCAGCAGTTACAGGGGGGACTACTCCTACGAGCAGTACTTC	CASSYRGDYSYEQYF
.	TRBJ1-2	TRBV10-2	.	TGCGCCAGCAGTGGAGCGCCAAACTATGGCTACACCTTC	CASSGAPNYGYTF
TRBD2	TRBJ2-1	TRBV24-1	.	TGTGCCACCAGTGACCGGACTAGCGGGAAGGATGAGCAGTTCTTC	CATSDRTSGKDEQFF
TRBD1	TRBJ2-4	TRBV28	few	TGTGCCAGCAGGGACAGGGTGGGAGCCAAAAACATTCAGTACTTC	CASRDRVGAKNIQYF
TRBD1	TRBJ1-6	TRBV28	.	TGTGCCAGCAGTTCCTGGACAGGGTCAGTCAATTCACCCCTCCACTTT	CASSSWTGSVNSPLHF
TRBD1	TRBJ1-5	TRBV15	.	TGTGCCACCAGCAGCCGGACAGGGGAACAGCCCCAGCATTTT	CATSSRTGEQPQHF
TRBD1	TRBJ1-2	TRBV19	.	TGTGCCGCCCGACAGGGCGCCTATGGCTACACCTTC	CAARQGAYGYTF
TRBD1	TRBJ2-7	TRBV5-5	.	TGTGCCAGCAGATACCGGGACAGTACTATCTACGAGCAGTACTTC	CASRYRDSTIYEQYF